This T cell receptor beta chain appears in the sequencing data of a study of shared clonotypes between healthy human individuals. Overall study results and limits: In a few donors, around 5% of naive CD4 clonotypes appeared in common.

The V end lost 1 base, the J end lost 3 bases, and 7 bases lay between the germline ends. The CDR3 is 13 amino acids. Germline loops: CDR1 SGHTA, CDR2 FQGNSA. Remarks on this clone: The antigen is unknown. Distinct nucleotide sequences in the sample also encode this CDR3.

Assay: immunoSEQ multiplex PCR; the TCRdb copy retains only in-frame clones and omits some. The sample comprises roughly 2 million clones, almost 96% of which are singletons, and approximately 0.13% rests with the top ten. The chain has TRBV7-2 and TRBJ2-7; D ambiguous. Sequencing input: naive CD4+ T cells sorted from blood. This sample's subset: CD45RA+ positively selected. The receptor was derived from a man younger than 35 in good health. CDR3 sequence reads: CASSLDSLYEQYF. In nucleotides, the CDR3 is TGTGCCAGCAGCTTAGACAGTCTCTACGAGCAGTACTTC.